This passage covers 18 T cell receptor beta chains from one sample sequenced in a study of blood T cell repertoires in COVID-19. Sequencing was performed with immunoSEQ multiplex PCR; in TCRdb, only in-frame clones are kept and a portion is missing. The sample has 200,000 to 250,000 clones, roughly four fifths seen once. Sequenced: peripheral blood. Receptors originate from a woman in her sixties with acute or convalescent COVID-19.

The V call is TRBV12-3 or TRBV12-4, the J call TRBJ2-1; D gene unclear. V was shortened by 4 bases and J by 6 bases, with 10 bases between the two germline ends. This CDR3 contains 13 residues. The CDR3 spells CASSSSSPNEQFF. CDR3 coding DNA: TGTGCCAGCAGTTCTAGTTCCCCCAATGAGCAGTTCTTC.

V gene TRBV7-2 combines with J gene TRBJ1-2, with 9 bases identical to TRBD1. J gave up 2 bases and V 1 base, and 5 bases lay outside the gene matches. Germline values: CDR1 SGHTA, CDR2 FQGNSA. The CDR3 has 16 residues. CDR3 sequence: CASSLDAGTGNYGYTF. CDR3 nucleotides: TGTGCCAGCAGCTTAGATGCGGGGACAGGGAACTATGGCTACACCTTC.

The rearrangement links TRBV5-1 to TRBJ1-1; D perhaps matches TRBD1 (6 bases). Trimming removed 0 bases at V and 4 bases at J, with 13 bases between. Germline CDR1 reads SGHRS; CDR2 reads YFSETQ. This CDR3 region has 15 residues. CDR3 region: CASSLGQAIGTEAFF. The DNA of the CDR3 is TGCGCCAGCAGCTTGGGACAGGCCATAGGCACTGAAGCTTTCTTT.

This clone was picked up one time. This sequence joins TRBV5-1 and TRBJ2-1; tentative D call: TRBD2 (6 bases). The CDR3 sequence is 16 residues long. CDR1 and CDR2 from the germline V gene are SGHRS and YFSETQ. V was cut by 2 bases and J by 1 base, with 13 bases left in between. In nucleotides, the CDR3 is TGCGCCAGCAGCTTAAGCTGGGGGGTGTCCTACAATGAGCAGTTCTTC. It yields the protein CASSLSWGVSYNEQFF.

The V and J genes are TRBV27 and TRBJ1-2; TRBD1 might be the D (5 bases). Per germline, CDR1 MNHEY and CDR2 SMNVEV (reference sequence). The V end was cut by 1 base, the J end by 7 bases, with 19 bases between. CDR3 length: 16 residues. DNA of the CDR3: TGTGCCAGCAGTTTATTCCCCCCCGGCAGGGCGGCTGGCTACACCTTC. Its protein product is CASSLFPPGRAAGYTF.

The chain couples TRBV3-1 (or the pseudogene TRBV3-2) to TRBJ2-3; D is unclear. Between the trimmed V and J ends, which lost 4 bases and 0 bases, there was a span of 8 bases. In germline, CDR1 is LGHDT, CDR2 YNNKEL (reference sequence). The CDR3 totals 14 residues. The CDR3 sequence: CASSPPRSTDTQYF. The DNA for the CDR3 is TGTGCCAGCAGCCCCCCCAGGAGCACAGATACGCAGTATTTT.

The V and J genes are TRBV4-1 and TRBJ2-1, with D tentatively TRBD1 (6 bases). Per germline, CDR1 MGHRA and CDR2 YSYEKL. The CDR3 is made up of 15 amino acids. Trimming took 1 base from V and 5 from J, leaving 12 bases between them. DNA of the CDR3: TGCGCCAGCAGCCAAGTGACAGGACCGAACAATGAGCAGTTCTTC. Protein: CASSQVTGPNNEQFF.

The V call is TRBV6-5, the J call TRBJ1-6; possible D gene TRBD1, 6 bases. Germline V gene lookup returns CDR1 MNHEY and CDR2 SVGAGI. V lost 2 bases and J lost 9, with 11 bases in between. CDR3 size: 14 residues. CDR3: CASSYGQLGSPLHF. In nucleotides, the CDR3 is TGTGCCAGCAGTTACGGACAGTTGGGTTCACCCCTCCACTTT.

This clone was detected only once. The chain is built from TRBV5-1 and TRBJ2-3; 10 positions match TRBD2. Germline values: CDR1 SGHRS, CDR2 YFSETQ. CDR3 size: 14 residues. The trim removed 4 bases at V and 2 bases at J, leaving 1 base unmatched. The CDR3 bases are TGCGCCAGCAGCACTAGCGGGGCCACAGATACGCAGTATTTT. Its protein product is CASSTSGATDTQYF.

V and J are TRBV7-2 and TRBJ2-7; 8 nucleotides match TRBD1. Trimming cost V 5 bases and J 2 bases; bases outside gene matches: 5. Germline loops: CDR1 SGHTA, CDR2 FQGNSA. There are 14 residues in the CDR3. The CDR3 here is CASSPRTGTYEQYF. In nucleotides, the CDR3 is TGTGCCAGCAGCCCGAGGACAGGGACCTACGAGCAGTACTTC. The full variable domain, completed using reference TRBV7-2 and TRBJ2-7, is GAGVSQSPSNKVTEKGKDVELRCDPISGHTALYWYRQSLGQGLEFLIYFQGNSAPDKSGLPSDRFSAERTGGSVSTLTIQRTQQEDSAVYLCASSPRTGTYEQYFGPGTRLTVT.

The chain combines TRBV5-4 with TRBJ2-2, with D maybe TRBD2 (7 bases). CDR1 and CDR2 (germline): SGHNT, YYREEE (reference sequence). The CDR3 covers 15 residues. V dropped 2 bases and J dropped 6 bases, with 14 bases sitting between them. CDR3 loop: CASSLRGAFPGELFF. The CDR3 nucleotides are TGTGCCAGCAGCTTACGGGGGGCATTCCCCGGGGAGCTGTTTTTT.

The chain employs TRBV28 and TRBJ1-1; D gene unclear. CDR1 MDHEN and CDR2 SYDVKM come from the germline V gene. This CDR3 has 14 amino acids. Trimming cost V 6 bases and J 5 bases, with 16 bases left between them. The CDR3 DNA reads as TGTGCCAGCAGCATGGGTGGGTCGAGGACTGAAGCTTTCTTT. As protein: CASSMGGSRTEAFF.

This clone was picked up one time. This rearrangement joins TRBV10-1 to TRBJ1-2, with D maybe TRBD1 (5 bases). Trimming left V 2 bases short and J 3 bases short, with 7 bases between. The germline V gene has CDR1 WNHNN and CDR2 SYGVQD (reference sequence). CDR3 length equals 13 residues. The CDR3 here is CASSERGDYGYTF. The DNA of the CDR3 is TGCGCCAGCAGTGAGCGGGGGGACTATGGCTACACCTTC.

V and J are TRBV6-5 and TRBJ1-6; 8 positions match TRBD1. CDR1 is MNHEY, CDR2 SVGAGI, per germline. This CDR3 is 14 amino acids long. V gave up 2 bases and J gave up 8 bases; unmatched junction bases: 2. CDR3: CASSYETGDSPLHF. The DNA of the CDR3 is TGTGCCAGCAGTTACGAGACAGGGGATTCACCCCTCCACTTT.

With respect to this clone: The sample holds other DNA sequences that translate to the same CDR3. The chain uses TRBV27 and TRBJ2-5; D is unresolved. The ends were cut back, 4 bases at V and 2 bases at J, with 14 bases in the middle. The CDR3 totals 15 residues. Germline V CDR1 and CDR2: MNHEY, SMNVEV (reference sequence). CDR3 sequence (DNA): TGTGCCAGCAGTTCCACGCTGGCGGAGCAAGAGACCCAGTACTTC. This translates into CASSSTLAEQETQYF.

The chain is built from TRBV30 and TRBJ1-5; TRBD1 might be the D (6 bases). The V end lost 0 bases, the J end lost 0 bases, and 12 bases lay between the germline ends. This CDR3 contains 16 residues. The germline gives CDR1 GTSNPN, CDR2 SVGIG (reference sequence). The CDR3 DNA is TGTGCCTGGAGTGTACAGGGAGCTTATAGCAATCAGCCCCAGCATTTT. Amino acid sequence: CAWSVQGAYSNQPQHF. Full variable domain (rest looked up from reference TRBV30 and TRBJ1-5): SQTIHQWPATLVQPVGSPLSLECTVEGTSNPNLYWYRQAAGRGLQLLFYSVGIGQISSEVPQNLSASRPQDRQFILSSKKLLLSDSGFYLCAWSVQGAYSNQPQHFGDGTRLSIL.

The V gene is TRBV14, the J gene TRBJ2-7; no reliable D call. V was clipped by 0 bases and J by 6 bases, with 12 bases between them. The germline CDR1 and CDR2 sequences are SGHDN and FVKESK. The CDR3 loop spans 14 amino acids. CDR3 sequence: CASSQDYHGPEQYF. CDR3 nucleotide sequence: TGTGCCAGCAGCCAAGATTATCATGGCCCCGAGCAGTACTTC.

The chain couples TRBV30 to TRBJ1-2, with 8 bases lining up with TRBD1. The V segment lost 2 bases and the J segment 8 bases; nucleotides outside the gene matches: 7. Germline loops: CDR1 GTSNPN, CDR2 SVGIG (reference sequence). CDR3 length: 13 amino acids. The CDR3 reads CAWSFVGQGGYTF. CDR3 DNA: TGTGCCTGGAGTTTCGTTGGACAGGGCGGCTACACCTTC.